This T cell receptor (beta chain) stems from a study of TIL therapy for anti-PD-1-resistant metastatic lung cancer. Time point noted: pre-treatment sample, taken before nivolumab and TIL therapy. Germline V lookup: CDR1 SGDLS, CDR2 YYNGEE. This CDR3 is built from 14 residues. Trimming removed 7 bases at V and 5 bases at J, with 16 bases between. The immunoSEQ assay was v3. Clones were read by immunoSEQ multiplex PCR, and TCRdb kept only the in-frame ones, dropping some. The table has tens of thousands of clones, around 70% seen once. The sample here was blood, taken at baseline. This clonotype was sampled from a person aged 25-79 years with non-small cell lung cancer. The J gene is TRBJ2-4, the V gene TRBV9; maybe TRBD1 (6 bases). CDR3 residues: CASAQGVGENIQYF. The DNA for the CDR3 is TGTGCCAGCGCACAGGGTGTGGGGGAAAACATTCAGTACTTC.